These T cell receptor beta chains were read from a single sample in a study of breast tumors, draining lymph nodes, adjacent tissues. TCRdb re-derived calls from the multiplex PCR reads in MiXCR, one entry per CDR3 protein. The data hold some 170,000 distinct CDR3 sequences, with around 33% observed a single time. Sequences were obtained from axillary lymph node tissue. Source of these receptors: a female donor with breast cancer. Some clones in this sample may be carry-over from other donors' samples. Both conserved end residues are part of each CDR3. D genes are given only for firm matches. Not all rows give a size; the values are once, few, many and, for expanded clones, a class.

>TRBD1|TRBJ1-1|TRBV20-1|many
CSARDRGRSTEAFF
TGCAGTGCAAGGGACAGGGGACGGAGCACTGAAGCTTTCTTT
>TRBD2|TRBJ2-5|TRBV5-4|NA
CASSLSGPAGVIRETQYF
TGTGCCAGCAGCTTGAGCGGACCAGCGGGGGTCATTAGGGAGACCCAGTACTTC
>NA|TRBJ1-2|TRBV10-3|NA
CAITGTVLNGYTF
TGTGCCATCACCGGGACGGTGTTGAATGGCTACACCTTC
>NA|TRBJ1-2|TRBV6-5|few
CASSHTQRGGYTF
TGTGCCAGCAGTCACACTCAACGTGGTGGCTACACCTTC
>NA|TRBJ1-6|TRBV6-5|many
CASSYRQGDSPLHF
TGTGCCAGCAGTTACCGGCAGGGTGATTCACCCCTCCACTTT
>NA|TRBJ2-1|TRBV6-6|NA
CASSHGDIRYNEQFF
TGTGCCAGCAGTCACGGGGACATCCGCTACAATGAGCAGTTCTTC
>TRBD2|TRBJ2-2|TRBV5-1|NA
CASSTRGGDTGELFF
TGCGCCAGCAGCACCCGGGGGGGCGACACCGGGGAGCTGTTTTTT
>NA|TRBJ1-6|TRBV18|many
CASSPQGFDNSPLHF
TGTGCCAGCTCACCTCAGGGGTTTGACAATTCACCCCTCCACTTT
>TRBD2|TRBJ2-1|TRBV7-8|NA
CASSLGLAGFDEQFF
TGTGCCAGCAGCTTAGGGTTAGCGGGGTTCGATGAGCAGTTCTTC
>TRBD1|TRBJ2-1|TRBV10-3|many
CAISDTNRGWDEQFF
TGTGCCATCAGTGATACTAACAGGGGGTGGGATGAGCAGTTCTTC
>TRBD2|TRBJ2-7|TRBV6-5|few
CASSPRWLAGYVQYF
TGTGCCAGCAGTCCACGGTGGCTAGCGGGATACGTGCAGTACTTC
>NA|TRBJ1-4|TRBV19|many
CASSIDQLKGKLFF
TGTGCCAGTAGTATAGATCAATTGAAGGGAAAACTGTTTTTT
>NA|TRBJ1-4|TRBV7-9|NA
CASIGGEKLFF
TGTGCCAGCATCGGGGGGGAAAAACTGTTTTTT
>NA|TRBJ2-2|TRBV11-2|many
CASSLLRGEWTGELFF
TGTGCCAGCAGCTTATTAAGGGGGGAATGGACCGGGGAGCTGTTTTTT
>NA|TRBJ1-6|TRBV6-1|many
CASSESSYNSPLHF
TGTGCCAGCAGTGAAAGCTCCTATAATTCACCCCTCCACTTT
>NA|TRBJ1-2|TRBV11-2|many
CASSFAAANYGYTF
TGTGCCAGCAGCTTTGCAGCCGCTAACTATGGCTACACCTTC
>NA|TRBJ2-6|TRBV6-1|many
CASRSGGAGANVLTF
TGTGCCAGCAGGTCGGGCGGGGCTGGGGCCAACGTCCTGACTTTC
>NA|TRBJ1-6|TRBV7-2|NA
CASSLGWRSPLHF
TGTGCCAGCAGCTTGGGATGGCGTTCACCCCTCCACTTT
>NA|TRBJ1-2|TRBV28|many
CASTSPRVRYGYTF
TGTGCCAGCACCTCGCCGAGGGTTCGCTATGGCTACACCTTC
>NA|TRBJ2-5|TRBV5-1|many
CASHSGPRRETQYF
TGCGCCAGCCACTCCGGGCCCCGCAGGGAGACCCAGTACTTC
>NA|TRBJ1-5|TRBV20-1|NA
CSARAPDMRQPPHF
TGCAGTGCTCGAGCCCCGGACATGAGGCAGCCCCCGCATTTT
>TRBD1|TRBJ1-6|TRBV5-6|NA
CASRDRGGSPLHF
TGTGCCAGCAGGGACAGGGGAGGATCACCCCTCCACTTT
>NA|TRBJ2-2|TRBV7-8|many
CASSLPDTGELFF
TGTGCCAGCAGCTTGCCGGACACCGGGGAGCTGTTTTTT
>TRBD2|TRBJ2-1|TRBV12-3/TRBV12-4|once
CASSPRLAGGNEQFF
TGTGCCAGCAGTCCAAGACTAGCGGGAGGTAATGAGCAGTTCTTC
>NA|TRBJ2-2|TRBV6-5|many
CASSHAQKNTGELFF
TGTGCCAGCAGTCACGCACAAAAGAACACCGGGGAGCTGTTTTTT
>TRBD1|TRBJ2-7|TRBV11-3|once
CASSRDRTSEQHF
TGTGCCAGTAGCCGGGACAGAACCTCCGAGCAGCACTTC